The present T cell receptor (beta chain) was sequenced within a study of STAT5B mutations in CD4+ large granular lymphocyte leukemia. Study-level findings and limits: Patient CD4-sorted repertoires stayed more clonal than healthy ones after leukemic-clone removal. 8/27 top patient clones versus 2/35 control clones were TRBV06-family. Roughly a quarter of private leukemic clonotypes occurred rarely in other patients' non-leukemic repertoires.

The assay was run at survey level. Sequencing was performed with immunoSEQ multiplex PCR; in TCRdb, only in-frame clones are kept and a portion is missing. The table has 20,000 to 25,000 clones, around 80% seen once. A word on this clone: What it binds is unknown.

Looked up from germline, CDR1 is SGHNT and CDR2 is YYREEE (reference sequence). The CDR3 is made up of 14 amino acids. The V and J ends lost 4 bases and 5 bases, in that order; junction bases with no gene match: 4. Specimen: CD4+ T cells from blood buffy coats. The source is a human donor in good health. The chain joins TRBV5-4 to TRBJ2-3; 10 nucleotides match TRBD2. In nucleotides, the CDR3 is TGTGCCAGCAGCGTCACTAGCGGGAAAGATACGCAGTATTTT. Translating it yields CASSVTSGKDTQYF.